These 29 T cell receptor beta chains were sequenced from one sample in a study of radiotherapy plus CTLA-4 blockade in lung cancer (dated by TCRdb to about 2018). Library method: the immunoSEQ multiplex PCR assay. The table comes from immuneACCESS by way of TCRdb, which keeps in-frame sequences with V and J called. Part of the clones is missing from these tables; in studies checked, under half for an unresolved V gene and the rest for unknown reasons. Within this sample are 35,000 to 40,000 clones, with 75% to 90% of them counted one time only. The ten largest make up about 5.3% of the sample. The sequencing here drew on peripheral blood, taken from a patient treated with radiotherapy plus ipilimumab. These receptors all come from a human donor with non-small cell lung cancer who had stable disease on radiotherapy plus ipilimumab.

This chain connects TRBV29-1 to TRBJ2-5; the match to TRBD2 covers 7 bases. Germline V lookup: CDR1 SQVTM, CDR2 ANQGSEA. This CDR3 region has 13 residues. J gave up 4 bases and V 7 bases, and 9 bases lay outside the gene matches. The CDR3, as DNA: TGCAGCGGGGGGACTGGCGGGAGAGAGACCCAGTACTTC. Translated: CSGGTGGRETQYF.

The chain employs TRBV29-1 and TRBJ2-1, with 9 bases aligning to TRBD1. CDR1 and CDR2 (germline): SQVTM, ANQGSEA. The CDR3 has 14 residues. V lost 4 bases to trimming and J lost 3 bases; unmatched junction nucleotides: 4. As DNA, the CDR3 is TGCAGCGTTGCAGGGGACAGGGTCTACAATGAGCAGTTCTTC. Translation: CSVAGDRVYNEQFF.

The rearrangement links TRBV6-4 to TRBJ2-7; 9 positions agree with TRBD2. J lost 4 bases, V lost 2 bases, and 12 bases had no gene match. The CDR3 is 17 residues long. CDR1 is MRHNA, CDR2 SNTAGT, per germline. DNA of the CDR3: TGTGCCAGCAGTGACGCCCTCCGCTTAGCGGGAGAGTACGAGCAGTACTTC. This encodes CASSDALRLAGEYEQYF.

This clone is a singleton in its sample. The gene calls are TRBV28 and TRBJ1-1; D might be TRBD1 (6 bases). Trimming cost V 5 bases and J 0 bases, with 13 bases left between them. The germline V gene encodes CDR1 MDHEN and CDR2 SYDVKM. The CDR3 sequence is 15 residues long. The CDR3 is CASSPRDTLNTEAFF. DNA for the CDR3: TGTGCCAGCAGTCCACGGGACACCCTGAACACTGAAGCTTTCTTT.

The chain uses TRBV2 and TRBJ2-5; 9 nucleotides match TRBD1. This CDR3 comprises 16 residues. V lost 2 bases, J lost 4 bases, and 8 bases stayed unmatched. CDR1 and CDR2 (germline): SNHLY, FYNNEI. The CDR3 nucleotides read TGTGCCAGCAGTGAAATGGGACAGGGTGTAAGAGAGACCCAGTACTTC. Translating gives CASSEMGQGVRETQYF.

The chain carries TRBV19 and TRBJ1-5; 7 bases are a match to TRBD1. CDR1 LNHDA and CDR2 SQIVND come from the germline V gene (reference sequence). The CDR3 has 14 amino acids. V shed 9 bases and J 4 bases; nucleotides not matched to a gene: 9. CDR3 DNA: TGTGCCAGCCGGGACAGAATCTTTAATCAGCCCCAGCATTTT. Its translation is CASRDRIFNQPQHF. Using reference TRBV19 and TRBJ1-5 for the parts outside the CDR3, the full variable domain is DGGITQSPKYLFRKEGQNVTLSCEQNLNHDAMYWYRQDPGQGLRLIYYSQIVNDFQKGDIAEGYSVSREKKESFPLTVTSAQKNPTAFYLCASRDRIFNQPQHFGDGTRLSIL.

V and J are TRBV7-8 and TRBJ2-1; TRBD2 is a possible D gene (6 bases). Looked up from germline, CDR1 is SGHVS and CDR2 is FQNEAQ. The CDR3 extends over 16 amino acids. V was cut by 5 bases and J by 5 bases, with 19 bases left in between. The DNA of the CDR3 is TGTGCCAGCAGCCCCCCGGGATGGCGGGAACACAATGAGCAGTTCTTC. Translation gives CASSPPGWREHNEQFF.

The V gene is TRBV9, the J gene TRBJ1-2; 7 bases are shared with TRBD1. Losses at the gene ends were 0 bases for V and 6 bases for J; bases not matched to a gene: 5. In germline, CDR1 is SGDLS, CDR2 YYNGEE. The CDR3 runs to 14 residues. The CDR3 here is CASSVGDQGDGYTF. The CDR3 nucleotides are TGTGCCAGCAGCGTAGGAGATCAGGGGGATGGCTACACCTTC.

The genes are TRBV4-3 and TRBJ2-7; D gene unclear. This CDR3 has 14 residues. Germline assignment: CDR1 LGHNA and CDR2 YSLEER. V lost 4 bases, J lost 0 bases, and 10 bases lay in between. CDR3 in amino acids: CASSPSLSSYEQYF. The CDR3 nucleotides are TGCGCCAGCAGCCCCTCCCTAAGCTCCTACGAGCAGTACTTC.

With regard to this clone: Other DNA sequences in this specimen translate into the identical CDR3. The V and J genes are TRBV14 and TRBJ2-7; TRBD1 agrees at 8 bases. From germline, CDR1 is SGHDN and CDR2 FVKESK. V lost 4 bases and J lost 6; bases outside the gene matches: 2. The CDR3 length is 12 residues. CDR3 residues: CASSPDRGEQYF. The CDR3 nucleotides are TGTGCCAGCAGCCCTGACAGGGGCGAGCAGTACTTC.

The chain carries TRBV11-1 and TRBJ1-6, with 8 bases lining up with TRBD1. The germline gives CDR1 SGHAT, CDR2 FQDESV (reference sequence). J lost 9 bases, V lost 5 bases, and 12 bases had no gene match. The CDR3 is 16 amino acids. DNA for the CDR3: TGTGCCAGCAGCGCCCGCGCTGGACAGGGTTTTTCACCCCTCCACTTT. Amino acids: CASSARAGQGFSPLHF.

J is TRBJ2-1 and V is TRBV19; 7 bases map to TRBD2. V shed 9 bases and J 0 bases; nucleotides not matched to a gene: 8. The CDR3 totals 15 residues. The germline CDR1 and CDR2 sequences are LNHDA and SQIVND (reference sequence). CDR3 sequence reads: CARCRPGGSYNEQFF. CDR3 sequence (DNA): TGTGCCAGATGCAGGCCGGGAGGCTCCTACAATGAGCAGTTCTTC.

This rearrangement joins TRBV28 to TRBJ2-5; D not certain. The end of the DNA aligns better with TRBJ2-7, so the J call may be wrong. Germline loops: CDR1 MDHEN, CDR2 SYDVKM. This CDR3 spans 15 amino acids. The CDR3 spells CASKMRVPPTHEQYF. In DNA, the CDR3 is TGTGCCAGCAAGATGCGAGTCCCTCCTACTCACGAGCAGTACTTC.

This chain joins TRBV19 and TRBJ2-7; TRBD2 aligns across 9 bases. Germline CDR1 reads LNHDA; CDR2 reads SQIVND (reference sequence). This CDR3 comprises 14 residues. V lost 4 bases and J lost 3; bases outside the gene matches: 4. The CDR3 nucleotides are TGTGCCAGTAGTACTAGCGGGAACTACTACGAGCAGTACTTC. Translated, it gives CASSTSGNYYEQYF. Combining the CDR3 with reference TRBV19 and TRBJ2-7 gives the whole variable domain DGGITQSPKYLFRKEGQNVTLSCEQNLNHDAMYWYRQDPGQGLRLIYYSQIVNDFQKGDIAEGYSVSREKKESFPLTVTSAQKNPTAFYLCASSTSGNYYEQYFGPGTRLTVT.

The chain carries TRBV7-3 and TRBJ1-2, with D tentatively TRBD1 (6 bases). There are 14 residues in the CDR3. V lost 0 bases and J lost 8, with 13 bases in between. CDR1 and CDR2 from the germline V gene are SGHTA and FQGTGA. CDR3 sequence: CASSLTGAGQGYTF. CDR3 sequence (DNA): TGTGCCAGCAGCTTAACGGGGGCAGGGCAGGGCTACACCTTC.

The chain employs TRBV5-4 and TRBJ2-1, with 9 bases lining up with TRBD2. V lost 2 bases and J lost 4; bases outside the gene matches: 7. From germline, CDR1 is SGHNT and CDR2 YYREEE (reference sequence). The CDR3 sequence is 16 residues long. CDR3 in DNA: TGTGCCAGCAGCTTCATGCGGGGGGGGATGTACAATGAGCAGTTCTTC. It specifies CASSFMRGGMYNEQFF.

To note about this clone: The sample has other DNA sequences that encode this CDR3 too. The chain has TRBV7-2 and TRBJ2-7; 7 positions match TRBD2. The V gene's germline CDR1 is SGHTA and CDR2 FQGNSA. After removal of 0 bases from V and 4 bases from J, the junction contained 0 bases not matched to a gene. The CDR3 extends over 13 amino acids. The CDR3 coding sequence is TGTGCCAGCAGCTTAGCGGGAGGGTACGAGCAGTACTTC. It codes for CASSLAGGYEQYF.

V gene TRBV5-4 combines with J gene TRBJ1-4, with D possibly matching TRBD1 (5 bases). Trimming pared 4 bases from V and 4 bases from J, leaving 8 bases between. The CDR3 contains 13 residues. Germline lookup yields CDR1 SGHNT and CDR2 YYREEE (reference sequence). CDR3 bases: TGTGCCAGCAGCAGCAGGGATAATGAAAAACTGTTTTTT. Protein product: CASSSRDNEKLFF.

The chain has TRBV6-1 and TRBJ1-5, with 8 bases lining up with TRBD1. The J segment lost 3 bases and the V segment lost 1 base, leaving 8 bases of the junction unmatched. CDR1 is MNHNS and CDR2 is SASEGT in the germline V gene. CDR3 length: 17 amino acids. CDR3 sequence (DNA): TGTGCCAGCAGTGAAGTAGCAGGGGGCGGAATCAATCAGCCCCAGCATTTT. Encoded protein: CASSEVAGGGINQPQHF.

The V gene is TRBV4-2, the J gene TRBJ2-1; 8 bases fit TRBD1. With V trimmed by 2 bases and J by 8 bases, 5 bases remained unmatched. The CDR3 extends over 14 amino acids. Germline-derived CDR1 and CDR2 are LGHNA and YNFKEQ. This CDR3 is CASSQHETGDEQFF. The DNA for the CDR3 is TGTGCCAGCAGCCAACACGAGACAGGGGATGAGCAGTTCTTC.

This chain links TRBV4-1 with TRBJ2-3, with 10 positions matching TRBD1. Looked up from germline, CDR1 is MGHRA and CDR2 is YSYEKL. The V gene end was trimmed by 2 bases and the J gene end by 8 bases; junction bases not matched to a gene: 10. The CDR3 consists of 16 residues. CDR3 amino acids: CASSQREGQGKATQYF. The CDR3 region has the DNA TGCGCCAGCAGCCAACGTGAGGGACAGGGGAAAGCTACGCAGTATTTT.

The chain recombines TRBV9 with TRBJ2-7; TRBD1 aligns across 8 bases. V lost 0 bases and J lost 3; bases outside the gene matches: 5. The CDR3 length is 15 residues. Germline V CDR1 and CDR2: SGDLS, YYNGEE. Here the CDR3 DNA reads TGTGCCAGCAGCGTAGATGACAGGGGAGGCTACGAGCAGTACTTC. Translation: CASSVDDRGGYEQYF.

This sequence joins TRBV25-1 and TRBJ1-4; 7 nucleotides align to TRBD1. The CDR3 has 14 residues. J gave up 5 bases and V 6 bases, and 6 bases lay outside the gene matches. The germline V gene has CDR1 MGHDK and CDR2 SYGVNS. The CDR3 nucleotides read TGTGCCAGCAGCCGGACAGGCGGAAATGAAAAACTGTTTTTT. Its translation: CASSRTGGNEKLFF.

The gene calls are TRBV27 and TRBJ2-3; D gene ambiguous. Germline loops: CDR1 MNHEY, CDR2 SMNVEV (reference sequence). The V end lost 3 bases, the J end lost 0 bases, and 4 bases lay between the germline ends. This CDR3 contains 13 residues. The CDR3 DNA reads as TGTGCCAGCAGTTTCCTGAGCACAGATACGCAGTATTTT. Amino acids: CASSFLSTDTQYF.

V usage is TRBV7-9 and J usage is TRBJ2-2, with 9 bases matching TRBD2. Germline lookup yields CDR1 SEHNR and CDR2 FQNEAQ (reference sequence). The CDR3 is 15 residues long. Unmatched junction bases numbered 5, after V lost 3 bases and J lost 6 bases. The CDR3 spells CASSLGLAGSGELFF. CDR3 coding DNA: TGTGCCAGCAGCTTGGGACTAGCCGGGTCCGGGGAGCTGTTTTTT.

This sequence joins TRBV5-1 and TRBJ2-7, with 13 bases lining up with TRBD2. The CDR3 runs to 15 residues. V trimming: 4 bases; J trimming: 2 bases; junction bases outside the gene matches: 3. Germline values: CDR1 SGHRS, CDR2 YFSETQ. CDR3 in DNA: TGCGCCAGCAGCGCGACTAGCGGGAGGACCTACGAGCAGTACTTC. Translation gives CASSATSGRTYEQYF. Together with reference TRBV5-1 and TRBJ2-7, the CDR3 gives the full variable domain: KAGVTQTPRYLIKTRGQQVTLSCSPISGHRSVSWYQQTPGQGLQFLFEYFSETQRNKGNFPGRFSGRQFSNSRSEMNVSTLELGDSALYLCASSATSGRTYEQYFGPGTRLTVT.

Notes on this clone: Other DNA sequences within the sample encode an identical CDR3. The V call is TRBV28, the J call TRBJ2-7, with D uncertain. V lost 4 bases and J lost 0, with 4 bases in between. Germline V lookup: CDR1 MDHEN, CDR2 SYDVKM. The CDR3 runs 12 residues. In DNA form, the CDR3 reads TGTGCCAGCAGTTCGTCCTCCTACGAGCAGTACTTC. It specifies CASSSSSYEQYF.

The chain employs TRBV7-3 and TRBJ2-1; TRBD2 matches 11 bases. Germline CDR1 reads SGHTA; CDR2 reads FQGTGA. The CDR3 runs to 16 residues. V shed 4 bases and J 5 bases; nucleotides not matched to a gene: 7. The CDR3 nucleotides read TGTGCCAGCAGCTCCACCGGGACTAGCGGTCACAATGAGCAGTTCTTC. It translates to CASSSTGTSGHNEQFF.

V is TRBV7-9 and J is TRBJ2-1, with D maybe TRBD1 (5 bases). Between the trimmed V and J ends, which lost 10 bases and 2 bases, there was a span of 15 bases. CDR3 length equals 14 residues. CDR1 SEHNR and CDR2 FQNEAQ come from the germline V gene (reference sequence). The CDR3 here is CATSLTGAYNEQFF. CDR3 coding DNA: TGTGCCACCTCCTTAACAGGAGCCTACAATGAGCAGTTCTTC.